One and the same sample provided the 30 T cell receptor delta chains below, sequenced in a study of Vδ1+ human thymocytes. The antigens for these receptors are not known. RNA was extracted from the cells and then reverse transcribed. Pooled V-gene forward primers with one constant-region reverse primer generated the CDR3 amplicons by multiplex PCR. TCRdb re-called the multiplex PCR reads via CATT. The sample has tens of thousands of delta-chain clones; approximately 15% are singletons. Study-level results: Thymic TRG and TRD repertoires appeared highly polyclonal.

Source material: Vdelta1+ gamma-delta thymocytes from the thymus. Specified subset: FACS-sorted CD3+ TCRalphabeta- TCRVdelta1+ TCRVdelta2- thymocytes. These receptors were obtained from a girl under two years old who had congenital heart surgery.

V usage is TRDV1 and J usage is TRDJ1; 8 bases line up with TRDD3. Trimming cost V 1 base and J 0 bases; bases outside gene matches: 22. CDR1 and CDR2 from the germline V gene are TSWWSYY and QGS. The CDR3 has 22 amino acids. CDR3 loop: CALGERTFNTGGRLPYTDKLIF. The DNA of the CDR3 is TGTGCTCTTGGGGAACGTACTTTCAATACTGGGGGCCGCCTACCGTACACCGATAAACTCATCTTT.

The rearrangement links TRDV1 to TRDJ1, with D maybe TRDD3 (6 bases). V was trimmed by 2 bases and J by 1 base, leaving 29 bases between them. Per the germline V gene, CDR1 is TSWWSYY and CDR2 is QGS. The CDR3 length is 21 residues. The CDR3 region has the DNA TGTGCTCTTGGGGAAGCCCGGAATCGGTGGTGGGGGCCTGAGATCACCGATAAACTCATCTTT. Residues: CALGEARNRWWGPEITDKLIF.

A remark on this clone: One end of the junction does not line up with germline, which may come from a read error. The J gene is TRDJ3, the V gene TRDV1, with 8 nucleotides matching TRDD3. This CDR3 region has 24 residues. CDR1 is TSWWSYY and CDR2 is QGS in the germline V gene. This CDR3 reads CALGELIPKGPRLGASWDTRQTFF. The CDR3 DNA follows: TGTGCTCTTGGGGAACTTATTCCTAAAGGCCCCAGACTGGGGGCCTCCTGGGACACCCGACAGACGTTTTTC.

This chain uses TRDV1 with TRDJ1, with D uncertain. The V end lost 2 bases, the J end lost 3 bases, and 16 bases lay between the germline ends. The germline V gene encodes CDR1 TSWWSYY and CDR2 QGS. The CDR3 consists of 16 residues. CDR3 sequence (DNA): TGTGCTCTTGGGGAAATGGAACAGACCACCGCCGATAAACTCATCTTT. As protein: CALGEMEQTTADKLIF.

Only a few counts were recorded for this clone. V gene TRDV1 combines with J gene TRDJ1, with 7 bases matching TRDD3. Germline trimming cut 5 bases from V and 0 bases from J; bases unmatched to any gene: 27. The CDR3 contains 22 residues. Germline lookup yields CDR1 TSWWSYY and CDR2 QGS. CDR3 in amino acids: CALGTVSVRDTTVAPYTDKLIF. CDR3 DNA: TGTGCTCTTGGGACGGTTTCGGTACGGGATACCACGGTCGCGCCTTACACCGATAAACTCATCTTT.

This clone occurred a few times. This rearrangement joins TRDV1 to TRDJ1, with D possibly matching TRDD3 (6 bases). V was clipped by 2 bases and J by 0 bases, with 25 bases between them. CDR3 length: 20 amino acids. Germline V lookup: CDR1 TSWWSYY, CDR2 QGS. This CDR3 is CALGEARGTFRIPYTDKLIF. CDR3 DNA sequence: TGTGCTCTTGGGGAAGCCCGCGGGACCTTTCGGATACCGTACACCGATAAACTCATCTTT.

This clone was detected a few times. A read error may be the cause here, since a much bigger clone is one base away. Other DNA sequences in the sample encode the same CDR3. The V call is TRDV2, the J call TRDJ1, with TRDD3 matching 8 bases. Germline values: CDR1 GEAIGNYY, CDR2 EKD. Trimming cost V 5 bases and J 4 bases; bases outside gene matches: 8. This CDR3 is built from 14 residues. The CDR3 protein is CACAGGPLGDKLIF. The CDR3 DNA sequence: TGTGCCTGTGCTGGGGGACCTCTGGGCGATAAACTCATCTTT.

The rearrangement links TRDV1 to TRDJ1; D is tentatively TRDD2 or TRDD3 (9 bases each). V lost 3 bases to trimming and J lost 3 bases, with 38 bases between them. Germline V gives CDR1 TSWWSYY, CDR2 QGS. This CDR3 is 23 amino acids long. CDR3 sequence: CALGEPSYVRPVRGIPWPDKLIF. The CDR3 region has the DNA TGTGCTCTTGGGGAGCCTTCCTACGTACGTCCTGTCCGGGGGATACCGTGGCCCGATAAACTCATCTTT.

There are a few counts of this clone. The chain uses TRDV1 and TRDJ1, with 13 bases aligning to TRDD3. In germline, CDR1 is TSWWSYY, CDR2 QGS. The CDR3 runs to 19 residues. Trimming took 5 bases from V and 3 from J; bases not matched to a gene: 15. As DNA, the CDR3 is TGTGCTCTTGGGTCTCCTCCGGGGGACTGGGGGATACGCGCCGATAAACTCATCTTT. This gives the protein CALGSPPGDWGIRADKLIF.

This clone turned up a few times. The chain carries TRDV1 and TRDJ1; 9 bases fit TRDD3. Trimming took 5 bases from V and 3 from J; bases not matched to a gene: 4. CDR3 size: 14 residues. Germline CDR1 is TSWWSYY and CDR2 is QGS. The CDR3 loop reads CALGPGGYSDKLIF. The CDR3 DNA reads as TGTGCTCTTGGGCCCGGGGGATACTCCGATAAACTCATCTTT.

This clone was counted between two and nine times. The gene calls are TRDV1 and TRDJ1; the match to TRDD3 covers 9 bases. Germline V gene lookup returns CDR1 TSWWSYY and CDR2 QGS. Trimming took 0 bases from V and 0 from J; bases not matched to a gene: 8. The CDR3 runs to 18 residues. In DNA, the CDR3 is TGTGCTCTTGGGGAACTGCTTGTACTGGGGGACTACACCGATAAACTCATCTTT. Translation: CALGELLVLGDYTDKLIF.

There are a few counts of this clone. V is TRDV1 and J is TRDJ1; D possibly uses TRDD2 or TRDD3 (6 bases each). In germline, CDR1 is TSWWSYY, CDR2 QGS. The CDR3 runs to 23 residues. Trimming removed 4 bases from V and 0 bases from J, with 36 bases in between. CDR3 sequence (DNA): TGTGCTCTTGGGGGCGCCCGTCCTACGAGGTTCTTGGGGGGGGTCAAGTACACCGATAAACTCATCTTT. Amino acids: CALGGARPTRFLGGVKYTDKLIF.

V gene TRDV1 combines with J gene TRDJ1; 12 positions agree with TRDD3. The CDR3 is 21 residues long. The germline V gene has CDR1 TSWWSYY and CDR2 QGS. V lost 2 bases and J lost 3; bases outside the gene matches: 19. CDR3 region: CALGESYTNGTGGYFADKLIF. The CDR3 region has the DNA TGTGCTCTTGGGGAATCCTACACTAATGGTACTGGGGGATACTTCGCCGATAAACTCATCTTT.

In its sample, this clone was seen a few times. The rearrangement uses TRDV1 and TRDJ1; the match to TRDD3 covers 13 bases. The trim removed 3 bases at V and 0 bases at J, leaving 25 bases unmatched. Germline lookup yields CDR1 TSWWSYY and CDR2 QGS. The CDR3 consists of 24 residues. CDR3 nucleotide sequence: TGTGCTCTTGGGGATCCCCAAAGCCTTCCTACGACTGGGGGATACGCGCGGGACACCGATAAACTCATCTTT. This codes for CALGDPQSLPTTGGYARDTDKLIF.

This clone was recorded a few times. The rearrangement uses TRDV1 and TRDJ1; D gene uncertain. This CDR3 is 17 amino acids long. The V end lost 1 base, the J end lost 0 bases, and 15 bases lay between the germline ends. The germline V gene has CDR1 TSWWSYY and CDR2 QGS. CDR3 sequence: CALGERHWTGDTDKLIF. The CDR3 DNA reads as TGTGCTCTTGGGGAACGGCATTGGACCGGGGACACCGATAAACTCATCTTT.

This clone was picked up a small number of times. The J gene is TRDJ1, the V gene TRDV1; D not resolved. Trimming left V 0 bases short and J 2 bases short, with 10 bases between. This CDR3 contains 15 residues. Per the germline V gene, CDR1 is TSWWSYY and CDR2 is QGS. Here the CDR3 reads CALGELTQFTDKLIF. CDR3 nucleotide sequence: TGTGCTCTTGGGGAACTAACTCAGTTTACCGATAAACTCATCTTT.

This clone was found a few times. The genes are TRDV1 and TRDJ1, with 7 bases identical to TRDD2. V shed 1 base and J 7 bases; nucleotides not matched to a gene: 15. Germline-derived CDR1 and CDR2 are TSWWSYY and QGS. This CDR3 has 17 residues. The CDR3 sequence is CALGERASYSWGGKLIF. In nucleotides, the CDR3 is TGTGCTCTTGGGGAACGGGCTTCCTATTCTTGGGGTGGTAAACTCATCTTT.

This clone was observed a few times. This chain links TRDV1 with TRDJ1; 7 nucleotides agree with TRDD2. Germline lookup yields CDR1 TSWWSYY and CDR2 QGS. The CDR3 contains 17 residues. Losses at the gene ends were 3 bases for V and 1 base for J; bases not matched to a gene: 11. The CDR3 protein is CALGDPGLPGGTDKLIF. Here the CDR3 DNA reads TGTGCTCTTGGGGACCCGGGCCTTCCTGGAGGCACCGATAAACTCATCTTT.

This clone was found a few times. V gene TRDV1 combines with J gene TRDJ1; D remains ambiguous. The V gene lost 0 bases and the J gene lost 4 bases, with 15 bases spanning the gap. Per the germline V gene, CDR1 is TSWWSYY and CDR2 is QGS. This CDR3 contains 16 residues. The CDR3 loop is CALGELARRGSDKLIF. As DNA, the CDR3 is TGTGCTCTTGGGGAACTAGCCCGCCGCGGGAGCGATAAACTCATCTTT.

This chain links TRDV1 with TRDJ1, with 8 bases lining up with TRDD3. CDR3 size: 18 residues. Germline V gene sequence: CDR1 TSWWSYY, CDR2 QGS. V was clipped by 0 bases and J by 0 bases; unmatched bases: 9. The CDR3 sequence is CALGELRSWGTNTDKLIF. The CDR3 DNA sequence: TGTGCTCTTGGGGAACTGCGGAGCTGGGGGACAAACACCGATAAACTCATCTTT.

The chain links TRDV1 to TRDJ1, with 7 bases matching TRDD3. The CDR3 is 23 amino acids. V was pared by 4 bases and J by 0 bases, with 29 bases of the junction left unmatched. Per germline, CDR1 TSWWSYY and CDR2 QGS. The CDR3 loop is CALGGSFNLGLPVLGTNTDKLIF. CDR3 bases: TGTGCTCTTGGGGGCAGCTTTAACCTGGGCCTCCCCGTACTGGGGACGAACACCGATAAACTCATCTTT.

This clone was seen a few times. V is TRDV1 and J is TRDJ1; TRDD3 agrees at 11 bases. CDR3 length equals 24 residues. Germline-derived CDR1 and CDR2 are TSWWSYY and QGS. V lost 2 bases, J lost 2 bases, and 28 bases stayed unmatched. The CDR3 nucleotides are TGTGCTCTTGGGGAAATATGCCCCCCCGACTGGGGGATAGAGAGGAGGGGTAAGACCGATAAACTCATCTTT. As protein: CALGEICPPDWGIERRGKTDKLIF.

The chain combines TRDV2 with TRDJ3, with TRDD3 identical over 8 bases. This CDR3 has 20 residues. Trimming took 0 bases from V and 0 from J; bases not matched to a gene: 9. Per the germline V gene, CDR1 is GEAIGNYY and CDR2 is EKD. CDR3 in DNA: TGTGCCTGTGACACCGGGTGGGGGATTCTCAGCTCCTGGGACACCCGACAGATGTTTTTC. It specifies CACDTGWGILSSWDTRQMFF.

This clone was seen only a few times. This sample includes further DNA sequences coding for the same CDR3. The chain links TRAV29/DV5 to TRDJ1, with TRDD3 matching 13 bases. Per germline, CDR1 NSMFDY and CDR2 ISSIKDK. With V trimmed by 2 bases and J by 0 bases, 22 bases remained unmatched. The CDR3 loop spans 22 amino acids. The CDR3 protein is CAARRPSHGPYWGIRYTDKLIF. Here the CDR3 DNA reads TGTGCAGCAAGGCGCCCTTCACACGGCCCATACTGGGGGATACGCTACACCGATAAACTCATCTTT.

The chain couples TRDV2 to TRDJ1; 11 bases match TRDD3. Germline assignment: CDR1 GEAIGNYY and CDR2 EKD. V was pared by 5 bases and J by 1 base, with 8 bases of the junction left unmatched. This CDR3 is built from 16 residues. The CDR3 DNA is TGTGCCTGTGGGAGACTGGGGGATAAATGCACCGATAAACTCATCTTT. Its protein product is CACGRLGDKCTDKLIF.

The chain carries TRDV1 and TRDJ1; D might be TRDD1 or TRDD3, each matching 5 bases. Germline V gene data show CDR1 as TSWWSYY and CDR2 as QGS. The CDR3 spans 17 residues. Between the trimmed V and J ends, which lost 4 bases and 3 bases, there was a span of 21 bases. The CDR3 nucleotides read TGTGCTCTTGGGGGGCCCAGGGGACCAATAGCCGCCGATAAACTCATCTTT. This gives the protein CALGGPRGPIAADKLIF.

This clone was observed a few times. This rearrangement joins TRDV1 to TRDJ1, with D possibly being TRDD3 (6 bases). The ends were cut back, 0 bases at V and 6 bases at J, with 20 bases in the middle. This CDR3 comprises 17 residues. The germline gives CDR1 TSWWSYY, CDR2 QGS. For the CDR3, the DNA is TGTGCTCTTGGGGAACTTAGTAACTGGGCCTGGCTAAATAAACTCATCTTT. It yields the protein CALGELSNWAWLNKLIF.

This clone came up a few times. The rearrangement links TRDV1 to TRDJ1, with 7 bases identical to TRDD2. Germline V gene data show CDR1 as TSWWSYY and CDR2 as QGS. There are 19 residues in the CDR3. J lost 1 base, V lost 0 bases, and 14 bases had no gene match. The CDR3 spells CALGELPLPSSRRTDKLIF. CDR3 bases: TGTGCTCTTGGGGAACTCCCCTTACCTTCCTCGAGGCGCACCGATAAACTCATCTTT.

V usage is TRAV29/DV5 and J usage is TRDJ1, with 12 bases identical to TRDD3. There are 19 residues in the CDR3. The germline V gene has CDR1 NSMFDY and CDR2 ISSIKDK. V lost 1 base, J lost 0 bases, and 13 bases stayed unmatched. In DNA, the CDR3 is TGTGCAGCAAGCCCAGGGTTACTGGGGGATACCTCTAACACCGATAAACTCATCTTT. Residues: CAASPGLLGDTSNTDKLIF.

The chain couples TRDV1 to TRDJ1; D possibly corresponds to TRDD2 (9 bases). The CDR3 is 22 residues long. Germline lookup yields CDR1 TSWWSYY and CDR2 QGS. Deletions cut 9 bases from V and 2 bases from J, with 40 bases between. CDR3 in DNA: TGTGCTCTGGCTGGATTATCGCGCTTGGATCCTTCCTACTGGGGGGATACCGATAAACTCATCTTT. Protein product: CALAGLSRLDPSYWGDTDKLIF.